One and the same sample provided the 16 T cell receptor beta chains below, sequenced in a study of blood T cell repertoires in COVID-19. Produced via immunoSEQ multiplex PCR; TCRdb's table is partial and in-frame only. The table lists about 150,000 clones, approximately 87% of them singletons. Sample: peripheral blood. The receptors come from a woman aged 70-85 years with acute or convalescent COVID-19.

The chain recombines TRBV10-3 with TRBJ1-2; D might be TRBD1 (6 bases). V was pared by 9 bases and J by 1 base, with 15 bases between. The CDR3 sequence is 14 residues long. The V gene's germline CDR1 is ENHRY and CDR2 SYGVKD. The CDR3, as DNA: TGTGCCATTAAGGGGGACCTACGTAACTATGGCTACACCTTC. The encoded protein is CAIKGDLRNYGYTF.

V usage is TRBV5-1 and J usage is TRBJ1-5; the D gene is possibly TRBD1 (5 bases). V lost 0 bases, J lost 6 bases, and 7 bases lay in between. The CDR3 length is 13 residues. In germline, CDR1 is SGHRS, CDR2 YFSETQ. The CDR3 coding sequence is TGCGCCAGCAGCTTGGCCGGGGGTCAGCCCCAGCATTTT. Translated: CASSLAGGQPQHF.

This rearrangement joins TRBV19 to TRBJ1-3, with 8 bases fitting TRBD1. This CDR3 spans 15 amino acids. V shed 6 bases and J 4 bases; nucleotides not matched to a gene: 8. The germline gives CDR1 LNHDA, CDR2 SQIVND (reference sequence). As DNA, the CDR3 is TGTGCCAGTAGCGAACCAGGGGGCGCCGGAAACACCATATATTTT. Protein product: CASSEPGGAGNTIYF.

A few counts support this clone. The gene calls are TRBV19 and TRBJ2-3; 8 positions agree with TRBD2. V was clipped by 7 bases and J by 1 base; unmatched bases: 10. Per germline, CDR1 LNHDA and CDR2 SQIVND (reference sequence). CDR3 size: 16 residues. The CDR3 loop reads CASTDSGAQGTDTQYF. The CDR3 DNA sequence: TGTGCCAGTACCGATAGCGGGGCCCAAGGCACAGATACGCAGTATTTT.

This clone was detected only a few times. The chain has TRBV30 and TRBJ1-4, with unresolved D. The assigned J gene may be wrong: the sequence end matches TRBJ2-2 better. This CDR3 region has 11 residues. CDR1 GTSNPN and CDR2 SVGIG come from the germline V gene (reference sequence). CDR3 nucleotide sequence: TGTGCCTGCAGTCTAAATGTGGAGCTGTTTTTT. This encodes CACSLNVELFF.

The DNA of the CDR3 is TGTGCCAGCACCCGGGACAGGGACACCGGGGAGCTGTTTTTT. Residues: CASTRDRDTGELFF. The genes are TRBV5-6 and TRBJ2-2; 9 nucleotides agree with TRBD1. After removal of 6 bases from V and 3 bases from J, the junction contained 3 bases not matched to a gene. From germline, CDR1 is SGHDT and CDR2 YYEEEE. The CDR3 length is 14 residues.

The chain is built from TRBV6-6 and TRBJ1-5, with 7 bases matching TRBD1. The germline V gene has CDR1 MNHNY and CDR2 SVGAGI (reference sequence). The CDR3 length is 12 residues. The V and J ends lost 5 bases and 9 bases, in that order; junction bases with no gene match: 4. The CDR3 spells CASSLPGGPQHF. CDR3 DNA: TGTGCCAGCAGTCTGCCAGGGGGGCCCCAGCATTTT.

The V call is TRBV19, the J call TRBJ1-1; tentative D call: TRBD1 (5 bases). The CDR3 spans 15 residues. Germline CDR1 reads LNHDA; CDR2 reads SQIVND (reference sequence). V was cut by 7 bases and J by 2 bases, with 17 bases left in between. CDR3 DNA sequence: TGTGCCAGTACCCCCCCTTGGGGCCGTAACACTGAAGCTTTCTTT. It yields the protein CASTPPWGRNTEAFF.

J is TRBJ1-2 and V is TRBV5-6; 7 bases line up with TRBD1. This CDR3 region has 14 residues. The junction had 5 bases not matched to a gene; V was cut back by 6 bases and J by 0 bases. From germline, CDR1 is SGHDT and CDR2 YYEEEE. The CDR3, as DNA: TGTGCCAGCAACCAAGGGACAGCTAACTATGGCTACACCTTC. As protein: CASNQGTANYGYTF.

In its sample, this clone was seen once. The CDR3 DNA sequence: TGTGCCAGCAGTTCGGAGCGGGGGGGCCGGTACAATGAGCAGTTCTTC. Translated: CASSSERGGRYNEQFF. The rearrangement uses TRBV6-2 or TRBV6-3 and TRBJ2-1; 10 nucleotides align to TRBD2. This CDR3 has 16 amino acids. The J segment lost 4 bases and the V segment lost 4 bases, leaving 7 bases of the junction unmatched. The germline V gene encodes CDR1 MNHEY and CDR2 SVGEGT.

This clone showed up just a few times. This rearrangement joins TRBV19 to TRBJ2-1; D gene uncertain. The CDR3 is 15 residues long. The ends were cut back, 2 bases at V and 4 bases at J, with 12 bases in the middle. Germline V gene sequence: CDR1 LNHDA, CDR2 SQIVND (reference sequence). The CDR3 is CASSINSVGYNEQFF. The CDR3 nucleotides are TGTGCCAGTAGTATAAACTCTGTCGGGTACAATGAGCAGTTCTTC.

The chain joins TRBV15 to TRBJ1-5; D possibly corresponds to TRBD1 (5 bases). The V end lost 0 bases, the J end lost 1 base, and 10 bases lay between the germline ends. Germline CDR1 and CDR2: LNHNV and YYDKDF (reference sequence). This CDR3 contains 16 residues. The CDR3 DNA is TGTGCCACCAGCAGAGATCAGACAGTGAGCAATCAGCCCCAGCATTTT. This translates into CATSRDQTVSNQPQHF.

The chain uses TRBV29-1 and TRBJ1-5; D uncertain. Germline V gives CDR1 SQVTM, CDR2 ANQGSEA. The V end was cut by 6 bases, the J end by 0 bases, with 12 bases between. This CDR3 spans 14 amino acids. CDR3 bases: TGCAGCGTGAGGGATCGTAATAGCAATCAGCCCCAGCATTTT. Its translation: CSVRDRNSNQPQHF. The full variable domain, completed using reference TRBV29-1 and TRBJ1-5, is SAVISQKPSRDICQRGTSLTIQCQVDSQVTMMFWYRQQPGQSLTLIATANQGSEATYESGFVIDKFPISRPNLTFSTLTVSNMSPEDSSIYLCSVRDRNSNQPQHFGDGTRLSIL.

This chain joins TRBV19 and TRBJ2-7, with 8 bases aligning to TRBD1. Losses at the gene ends were 9 bases for V and 2 bases for J; bases not matched to a gene: 12. The germline V gene has CDR1 LNHDA and CDR2 SQIVND (reference sequence). The CDR3 length is 15 residues. Here the CDR3 reads CASAQGALTAYEQYF. In nucleotides, the CDR3 is TGTGCCAGCGCGCAGGGGGCACTTACTGCCTACGAGCAGTACTTC. The entire variable domain, with the rest obtained from reference TRBV19 and TRBJ2-7, is as follows: DGGITQSPKYLFRKEGQNVTLSCEQNLNHDAMYWYRQDPGQGLRLIYYSQIVNDFQKGDIAEGYSVSREKKESFPLTVTSAQKNPTAFYLCASAQGALTAYEQYFGPGTRLTVT.

V usage is TRBV9 and J usage is TRBJ2-1, with TRBD2 identical over 9 bases. V lost 4 bases to trimming and J lost 5 bases; unmatched junction nucleotides: 7. Germline V gives CDR1 SGDLS, CDR2 YYNGEE. The CDR3 extends over 15 amino acids. In nucleotides, the CDR3 is TGTGCCAGCAGCATTAGCGGGGGACCTAACAATGAGCAGTTCTTC. Protein: CASSISGGPNNEQFF.

The rearrangement uses TRBV28 and TRBJ2-7; D call uncertain. Trimming shortened V by 5 bases and J by 3 bases, and 20 bases separated the two germline ends. The CDR3 contains 16 residues. CDR1 is MDHEN and CDR2 is SYDVKM in the germline V gene. In DNA, the CDR3 is TGTGCCAGCAGTAGCAGTGGGCAGAACCTTCGCTACGAGCAGTACTTC. Translation gives CASSSSGQNLRYEQYF.